This record concerns one T cell receptor beta chain sequence. Its antigen is not identified. This CDR3 is built from 13 residues. The V gene's germline CDR1 is DFQATT and CDR2 SNEGSKA (reference sequence). Between the trimmed V and J ends, which lost 5 bases and 1 base, there was a span of 11 bases. The source material, RNA transcripts, was used to amplify TCR beta CDR3 regions. When the TCR CDR3 underwent first-round RT-PCR, the HTBI primer set was used. TCRdb analysed the multiplex PCR reads with MiXCR anew, one entry per CDR3 protein. The sample lists approximately 510,000 distinct CDR3 sequences; about 46% were seen once. The data are from a study of T cells in Graves' hyperthyroidism and ophthalmopathy. Regarding the study as a whole: Blood shared most expanded thyroid clonotypes above 0.001.

Together with thyroid ultrasound, orbital computed tomography, serum thyroxine and TRAb, clinical symptoms were used for diagnoses. The chain links TRBV20-1 to TRBJ2-5; possible D gene TRBD1, 5 bases. The source of this sequence is an adult woman with Graves' disease, either hyperthyroidism or ophthalmopathy (not recorded which). Sequencing was performed on peripheral blood or thyroid tissue (not recorded which). CDR3 in amino acids: CSAPVQGQETQYF. CDR3 DNA: TGCAGTGCTCCCGTTCAGGGCCAAGAGACCCAGTACTTC.